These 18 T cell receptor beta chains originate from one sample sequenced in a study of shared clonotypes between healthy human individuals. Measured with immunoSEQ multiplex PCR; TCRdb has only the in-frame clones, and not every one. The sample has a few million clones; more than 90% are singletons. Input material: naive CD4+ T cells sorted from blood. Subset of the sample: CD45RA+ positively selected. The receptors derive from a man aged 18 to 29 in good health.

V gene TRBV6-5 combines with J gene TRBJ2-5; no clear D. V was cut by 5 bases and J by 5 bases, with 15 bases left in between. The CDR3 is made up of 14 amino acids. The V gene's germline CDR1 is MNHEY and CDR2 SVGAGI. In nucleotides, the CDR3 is TGTGCCAGCAGTCGTGGTGGGCTAGGGGAGACCCAGTACTTC. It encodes CASSRGGLGETQYF.

The DNA for the CDR3 is TGCAGCGTTGAAGGCAGGGACCAAGAGACCCAGTACTTC. Protein product: CSVEGRDQETQYF. V is TRBV29-1 and J is TRBJ2-5; D may be TRBD1 (5 bases). Germline assignment: CDR1 SQVTM and CDR2 ANQGSEA. The CDR3 has 13 residues. V dropped 1 base and J dropped 0 bases, with 6 bases sitting between them.

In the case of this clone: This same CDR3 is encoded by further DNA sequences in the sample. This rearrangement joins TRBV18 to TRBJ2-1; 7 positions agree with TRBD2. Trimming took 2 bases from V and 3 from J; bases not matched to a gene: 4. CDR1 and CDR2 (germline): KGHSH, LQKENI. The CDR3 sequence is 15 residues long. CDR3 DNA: TGTGCCAGCTCACCAGGGGGAGGGAACTACAATGAGCAGTTCTTC. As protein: CASSPGGGNYNEQFF. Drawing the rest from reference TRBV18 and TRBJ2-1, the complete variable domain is NAGVMQNPRHLVRRRGQEARLRCSPMKGHSHVYWYRQLPEEGLKFMVYLQKENIIDESGMPKERFSAEFPKEGPSILRIQQVVRGDSAAYFCASSPGGGNYNEQFFGPGTRLTVL.

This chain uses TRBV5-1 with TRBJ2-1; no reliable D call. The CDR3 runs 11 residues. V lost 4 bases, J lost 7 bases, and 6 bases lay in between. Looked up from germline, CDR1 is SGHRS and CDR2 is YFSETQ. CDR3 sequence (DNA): TGCGCCAGCAGCAATTGGAATGAGCAGTTCTTC. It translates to CASSNWNEQFF.

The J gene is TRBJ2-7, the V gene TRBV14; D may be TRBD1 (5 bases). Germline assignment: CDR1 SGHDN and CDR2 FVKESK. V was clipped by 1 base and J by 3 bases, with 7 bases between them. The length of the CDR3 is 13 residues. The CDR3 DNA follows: TGTGCCAGCAGCCAAGGCCAGGGCTACGAGCAGTACTTC. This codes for CASSQGQGYEQYF.

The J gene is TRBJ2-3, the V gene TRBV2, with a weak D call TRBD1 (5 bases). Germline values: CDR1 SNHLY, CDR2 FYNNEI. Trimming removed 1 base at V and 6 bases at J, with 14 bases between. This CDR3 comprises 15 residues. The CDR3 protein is CASSEGAGSGDTQYF. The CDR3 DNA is TGTGCCAGCAGTGAAGGTGCAGGGTCCGGGGATACGCAGTATTTT.

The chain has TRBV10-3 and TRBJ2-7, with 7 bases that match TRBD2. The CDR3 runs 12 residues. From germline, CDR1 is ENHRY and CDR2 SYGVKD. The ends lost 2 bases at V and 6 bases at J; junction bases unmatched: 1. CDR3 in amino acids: CAISEGRGEQYF. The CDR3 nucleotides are TGTGCCATCAGTGAGGGGAGGGGCGAGCAGTACTTC.

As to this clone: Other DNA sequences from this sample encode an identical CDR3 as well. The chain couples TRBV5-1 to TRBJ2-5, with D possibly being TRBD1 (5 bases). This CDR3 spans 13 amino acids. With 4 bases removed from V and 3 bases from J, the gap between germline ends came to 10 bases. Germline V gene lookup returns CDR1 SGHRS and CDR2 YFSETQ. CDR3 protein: CASSPGPKETQYF. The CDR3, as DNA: TGCGCCAGCAGCCCAGGGCCAAAAGAGACCCAGTACTTC.

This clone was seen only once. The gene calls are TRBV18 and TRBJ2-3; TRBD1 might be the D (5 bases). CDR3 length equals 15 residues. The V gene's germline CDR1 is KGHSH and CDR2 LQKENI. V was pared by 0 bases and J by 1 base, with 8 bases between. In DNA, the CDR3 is TGTGCCAGCTCACCACCAGGGGAAGGCACAGATACGCAGTATTTT. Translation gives CASSPPGEGTDTQYF.

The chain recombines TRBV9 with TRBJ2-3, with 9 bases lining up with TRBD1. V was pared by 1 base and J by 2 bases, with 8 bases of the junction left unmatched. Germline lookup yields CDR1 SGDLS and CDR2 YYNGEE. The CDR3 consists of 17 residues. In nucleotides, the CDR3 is TGTGCCAGCAGCGTAACACAGGGGGCAGGTGCCACAGATACGCAGTATTTT. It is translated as CASSVTQGAGATDTQYF.

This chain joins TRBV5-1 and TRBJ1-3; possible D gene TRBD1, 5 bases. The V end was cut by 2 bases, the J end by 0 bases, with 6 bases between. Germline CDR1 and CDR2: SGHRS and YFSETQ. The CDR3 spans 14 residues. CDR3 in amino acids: CASSFDSSGNTIYF. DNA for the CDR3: TGCGCCAGCAGCTTTGACAGCTCTGGAAACACCATATATTTT.

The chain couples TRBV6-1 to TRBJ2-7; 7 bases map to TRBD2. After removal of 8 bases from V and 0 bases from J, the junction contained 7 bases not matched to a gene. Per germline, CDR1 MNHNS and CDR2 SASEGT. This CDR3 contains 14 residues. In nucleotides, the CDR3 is TGTGCCAGCGGGAGGGGTGGAAGCTCCTACGAGCAGTACTTC. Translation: CASGRGGSSYEQYF.

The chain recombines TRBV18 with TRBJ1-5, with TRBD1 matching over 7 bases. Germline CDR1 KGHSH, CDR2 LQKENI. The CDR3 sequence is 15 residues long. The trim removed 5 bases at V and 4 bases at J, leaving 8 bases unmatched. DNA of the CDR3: TGTGCCAGCTCAGAATTACAGGGGAGTAATCAGCCCCAGCATTTT. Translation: CASSELQGSNQPQHF.

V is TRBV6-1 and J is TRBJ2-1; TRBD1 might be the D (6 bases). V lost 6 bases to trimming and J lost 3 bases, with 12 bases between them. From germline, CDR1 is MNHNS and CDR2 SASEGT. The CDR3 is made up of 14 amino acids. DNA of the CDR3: TGTGCCAGCAGACCGGGACAAGTCTACAATGAGCAGTTCTTC. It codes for CASRPGQVYNEQFF.

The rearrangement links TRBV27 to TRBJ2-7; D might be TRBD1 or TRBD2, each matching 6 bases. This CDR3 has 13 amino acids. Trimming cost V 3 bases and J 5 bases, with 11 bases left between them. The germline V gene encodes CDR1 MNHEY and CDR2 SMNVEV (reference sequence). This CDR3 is CASSLGGGHEQYF. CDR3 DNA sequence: TGTGCCAGCAGTTTGGGGGGCGGCCACGAGCAGTACTTC.

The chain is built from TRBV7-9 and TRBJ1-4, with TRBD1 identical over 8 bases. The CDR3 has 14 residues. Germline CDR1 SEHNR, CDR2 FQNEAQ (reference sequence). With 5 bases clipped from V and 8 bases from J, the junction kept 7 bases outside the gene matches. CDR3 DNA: TGTGCCAGCAGCGCGGACAGGGTTGAAGAAAAACTGTTTTTT. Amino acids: CASSADRVEEKLFF.

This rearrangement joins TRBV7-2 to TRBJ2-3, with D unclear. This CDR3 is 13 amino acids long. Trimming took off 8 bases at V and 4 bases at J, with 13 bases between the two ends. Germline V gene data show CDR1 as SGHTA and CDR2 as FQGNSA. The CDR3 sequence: CASLSSFADTQYF. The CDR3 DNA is TGTGCCAGCCTGAGCAGTTTCGCAGATACGCAGTATTTT.

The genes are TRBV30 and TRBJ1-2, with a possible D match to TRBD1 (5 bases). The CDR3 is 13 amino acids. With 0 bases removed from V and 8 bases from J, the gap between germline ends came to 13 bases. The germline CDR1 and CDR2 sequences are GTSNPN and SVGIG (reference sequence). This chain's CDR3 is CAWSVQRDVGYTF. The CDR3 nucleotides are TGTGCCTGGAGTGTACAGCGGGACGTAGGCTACACCTTC.